These 6 T cell receptor beta chains share one sample of origin, sequenced in a study of blood T cell repertoires in COVID-19. Repertoires were generated with immunoSEQ multiplex PCR, while TCRdb's copy carries only in-frame clones and drops some. This table holds approximately 190,000 clones, approximately 91% found once. The sequenced sample consisted of peripheral blood. Source of these receptors: a woman in her thirties or forties who had recovered from COVID-19.

The chain links TRBV30 to TRBJ1-2, with D tentatively TRBD1 (5 bases). In germline, CDR1 is GTSNPN, CDR2 SVGIG (reference sequence). V dropped 5 bases and J dropped 4 bases, with 11 bases sitting between them. CDR3 size: 12 residues. CDR3 amino acids: CAWQARGYGYTF. Here the CDR3 DNA reads TGTGCCTGGCAGGCAAGGGGCTATGGCTACACCTTC.

The chain couples TRBV11-2 to TRBJ2-5; maybe TRBD2 (6 bases). This CDR3 contains 14 residues. Trimming stripped 5 bases from V and 4 bases from J, with 14 bases between. Germline CDR1 SGHAT, CDR2 FQNNGV. The CDR3 region is CASSPPGRLETQYF. CDR3 DNA: TGTGCCAGCAGCCCCCCTGGGAGGTTAGAGACCCAGTACTTC.

This chain links TRBV2 with TRBJ2-3, with TRBD2 as a possible D gene (5 bases). In germline, CDR1 is SNHLY, CDR2 FYNNEI. V was trimmed by 6 bases and J by 9 bases, leaving 19 bases between them. This CDR3 is 14 amino acids long. The DNA of the CDR3 is TGTGCCAGCAGCCTTCGCCTGGGGAGCGACACGCAGTATTTT. It yields the protein CASSLRLGSDTQYF. Variable domain in full (rest from reference TRBV2 and TRBJ2-3): EPEVTQTPSHQVTQMGQEVILRCVPISNHLYFYWYRQILGQKVEFLVSFYNNEISEKSEIFDDQFSVERPDGSNFTLKIRSTKLEDSAMYFCASSLRLGSDTQYFGPGTRLTVL.

The chain is built from TRBV30 and TRBJ1-2; D remains unclear. Deletions cut 3 bases from V and 8 bases from J, with 13 bases between. The CDR3 extends over 12 amino acids. CDR1 is GTSNPN and CDR2 is SVGIG in the germline V gene (reference sequence). The CDR3 DNA sequence: TGTGCCTGGAGGGCAGAGCGGAGGGGCTACACCTTC. This encodes CAWRAERRGYTF.

The chain joins TRBV28 to TRBJ1-5; a weak D match, TRBD1 (6 bases). The V gene's germline CDR1 is MDHEN and CDR2 SYDVKM. The CDR3 consists of 16 residues. V dropped 4 bases and J dropped 1 base, with 14 bases sitting between them. The CDR3 DNA sequence: TGTGCCAGCAGTTCCGAGGGGGTTTGGAGCAATCAGCCCCAGCATTTT. This sequence encodes CASSSEGVWSNQPQHF.

The chain uses TRBV5-1 and TRBJ2-5, with TRBD2 matching 11 bases. Trimming cost V 0 bases and J 4 bases; bases outside gene matches: 5. This CDR3 is 16 amino acids long. The germline V gene has CDR1 SGHRS and CDR2 YFSETQ. CDR3 amino acids: CASSLGTSGFGETQYF. The DNA for the CDR3 is TGCGCCAGCAGCTTGGGGACTAGCGGGTTTGGAGAGACCCAGTACTTC.